This TCR beta chain was identified in a study of blood T cell repertoires in COVID-19. Study information: The United States, Italy and Spain supplied acute and convalescent COVID-19 samples. Sample material is recorded as cDNA or gDNA derived from T cells, B-cell-depleted T cells, or PBMCs.

J lost 10 bases, V lost 1 base, and 5 bases had no gene match. This CDR3 has 13 residues. Looked up from germline, CDR1 is SGHRS and CDR2 is YFSETQ. Methods used by the authors: Amplification from reference gene primers served as the basis for estimated nucleated cell counts. Repertoires were generated with immunoSEQ multiplex PCR, while TCRdb's copy carries only in-frame clones and drops some. V, J and clone size reflect that table, while D and trimming were determined from the DNA. Of 95,000 to 100,000 clones detected, around 90% appear once; the ten largest clones hold 17%. The gene calls are TRBV5-1 and TRBJ2-1; 7 positions agree with TRBD2. This clonotype originated in a man aged 50-60 years with acute or convalescent COVID-19. Specimen: peripheral blood. Here the CDR3 reads CASSLLRGEEQFF. CDR3 nucleotides: TGCGCCAGCAGCTTGCTACGGGGGGAAGAGCAGTTCTTC.